Included here is one TCR beta chain sequence, with context. This sample is drawn from a study of control samples from healthy donors and cancer patients. The method was immunoSEQ multiplex PCR; TCRdb's version includes in-frame clones alone and lacks a portion of them. The sample records around 130,000 clones, 90% being singletons. The CDR3 runs 17 residues. The V segment lost 2 bases and the J segment 10 bases; nucleotides outside the gene matches: 17. Germline V gene sequence: CDR1 SNHLY, CDR2 FYNNEI. The sequence came from a man aged 18 to 30 in good health. The rearrangement uses TRBV2 and TRBJ2-3; 8 bases agree with TRBD2. Sequencing was performed on blood. The CDR3 sequence: CASSERGGGNPQGSQYF. Here the CDR3 DNA reads TGTGCCAGCAGTGAACGGGGCGGGGGGAACCCTCAGGGGTCGCAGTATTTT.